This TCR beta chain was retrieved from a study of T-cell reconstitution after alpha-beta-depleted transplantation in children. Using unique molecular identifiers, the investigators prepared the TCRbeta library. TCRdb reanalysed the PCR reads using MiXCR and keeps one entry per CDR3 protein. Here the sample spans about 410,000 distinct CDR3 sequences, about a fifth being singletons. V was trimmed by 1 base and J by 2 bases, leaving 9 bases between them. Per the germline V gene, CDR1 is LGHNA and CDR2 is YSLEER. This CDR3 spans 14 amino acids. The sequencing here drew on PBMCs from the stem cell graft donor, taken from the stem cell graft. The V call is TRBV4-3, the J call TRBJ2-7; D unresolved. This receptor was taken from a human donor who donated a stem cell graft to a child with acute myeloid leukemia. CDR3 residues: CASSQAPFTYEQYF. In nucleotides, the CDR3 is TGCGCCAGCAGCCAAGCCCCATTCACCTACGAGCAGTACTTC.